The present entry profiles one T cell receptor (beta chain) with its context. The antigen remains undetermined. PCR employed 60 Vbeta and 13 Jbeta primers. Generated by immunoSEQ multiplex PCR, the TCRdb table keeps only in-frame clones and is missing some. The sample has approximately 59,000 clones, almost 80% seen once; the top ten hold less than 3.5%. The sample originates from a study of cytomegalovirus exposure and HLA in healthy donors. Points from the study as a whole: Overall, around 160 TCR beta chains were annotated as cytomegalovirus-associated. DRB1 had the most TCR associations and HLA-C the fewest, a later analysis found, with rates varying by HLA locus.

The CDR3 totals 12 residues. With 6 bases removed from V and 3 bases from J, the gap between germline ends came to 9 bases. Germline V gene data show CDR1 as MDHEN and CDR2 as SYDVKM. The chain has TRBV28 and TRBJ2-7; D is uncertain. The specimen sequenced was PBMCs. This receptor was identified in a girl aged 10 to 17 in good health and CMV-seropositive. The CDR3 loop is CASSPSGYEQYF. The CDR3 region has the DNA TGTGCCAGCAGCCCCTCAGGCTACGAGCAGTACTTC.